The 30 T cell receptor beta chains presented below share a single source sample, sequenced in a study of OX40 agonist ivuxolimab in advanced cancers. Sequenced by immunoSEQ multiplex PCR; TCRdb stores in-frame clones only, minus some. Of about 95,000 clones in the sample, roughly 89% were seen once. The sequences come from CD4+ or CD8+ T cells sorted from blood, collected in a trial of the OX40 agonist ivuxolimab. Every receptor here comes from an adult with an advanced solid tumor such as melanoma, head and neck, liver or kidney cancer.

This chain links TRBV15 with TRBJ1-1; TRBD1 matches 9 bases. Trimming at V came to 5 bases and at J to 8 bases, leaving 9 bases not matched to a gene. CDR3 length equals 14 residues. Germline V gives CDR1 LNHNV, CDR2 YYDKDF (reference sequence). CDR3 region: CATSFRDRVSEAFF. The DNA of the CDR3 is TGTGCCACCAGCTTCCGGGACAGGGTGTCAGAAGCTTTCTTT.

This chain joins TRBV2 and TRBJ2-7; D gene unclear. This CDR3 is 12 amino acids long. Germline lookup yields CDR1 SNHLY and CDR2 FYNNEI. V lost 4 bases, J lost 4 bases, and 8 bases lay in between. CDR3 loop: CASSVLEYEQYF. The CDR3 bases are TGTGCCAGCAGTGTGTTAGAGTACGAGCAGTACTTC.

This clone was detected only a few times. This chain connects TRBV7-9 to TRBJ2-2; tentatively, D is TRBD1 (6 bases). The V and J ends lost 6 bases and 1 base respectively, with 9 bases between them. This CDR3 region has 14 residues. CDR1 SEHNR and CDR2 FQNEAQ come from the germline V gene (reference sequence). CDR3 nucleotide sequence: TGTGCCAGCAGTTTACAGGGGAACACCGGGGAGCTGTTTTTT. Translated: CASSLQGNTGELFF.

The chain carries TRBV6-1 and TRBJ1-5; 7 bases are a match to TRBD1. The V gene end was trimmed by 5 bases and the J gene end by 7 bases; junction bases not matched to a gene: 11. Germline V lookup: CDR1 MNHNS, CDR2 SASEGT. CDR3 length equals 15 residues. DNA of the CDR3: TGTGCCAGCAGTATAAGTACAGGGGTTATACAGCCCCAGCATTTT. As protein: CASSISTGVIQPQHF.

In DNA form, the CDR3 reads TGTGCCACCAGCAGAGATTTAGCGAGAGGGGATACGCAGTATTTT. Protein sequence: CATSRDLARGDTQYF. The V and J genes are TRBV15 and TRBJ2-3; possible D gene TRBD2, 5 bases. Trimming removed 0 bases at V and 6 bases at J, with 13 bases between. Per the germline V gene, CDR1 is LNHNV and CDR2 is YYDKDF (reference sequence). The CDR3 totals 15 residues.

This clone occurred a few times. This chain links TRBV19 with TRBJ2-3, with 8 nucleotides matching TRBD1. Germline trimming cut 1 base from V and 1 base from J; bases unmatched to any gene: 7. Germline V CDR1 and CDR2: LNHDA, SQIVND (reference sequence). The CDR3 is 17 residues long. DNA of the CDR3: TGTGCCAGTAGTATAGCGACAGGGGTTAGGCGCACAGATACGCAGTATTTT. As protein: CASSIATGVRRTDTQYF.

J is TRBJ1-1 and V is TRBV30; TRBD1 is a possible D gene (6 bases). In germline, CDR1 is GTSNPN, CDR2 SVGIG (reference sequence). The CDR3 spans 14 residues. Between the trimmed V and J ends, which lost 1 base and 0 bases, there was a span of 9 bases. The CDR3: CAWSESGVNTEAFF. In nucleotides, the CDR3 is TGTGCCTGGAGTGAGTCAGGGGTGAACACTGAAGCTTTCTTT.

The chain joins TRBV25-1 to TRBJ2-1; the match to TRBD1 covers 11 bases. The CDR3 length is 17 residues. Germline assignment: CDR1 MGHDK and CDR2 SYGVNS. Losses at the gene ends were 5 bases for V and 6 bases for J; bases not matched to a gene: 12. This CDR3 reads CASSFSGTGGFGNEQFF. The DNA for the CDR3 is TGTGCCAGCAGTTTCTCCGGGACAGGGGGATTTGGCAATGAGCAGTTCTTC. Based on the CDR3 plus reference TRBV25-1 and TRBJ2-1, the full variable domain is EADIYQTPRYLVIGTGKKITLECSQTMGHDKMYWYQQDPGMELHLIHYSYGVNSTEKGDLSSESTVSRIRTEHFPLTLESARPSHTSQYLCASSFSGTGGFGNEQFFGPGTRLTVL.

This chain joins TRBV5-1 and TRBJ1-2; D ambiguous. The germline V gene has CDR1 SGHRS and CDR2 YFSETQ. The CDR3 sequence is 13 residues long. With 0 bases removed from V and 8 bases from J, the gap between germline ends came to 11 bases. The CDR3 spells CASSLDGPGGYTF. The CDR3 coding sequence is TGCGCCAGCAGCTTGGACGGGCCTGGGGGCTACACCTTC.

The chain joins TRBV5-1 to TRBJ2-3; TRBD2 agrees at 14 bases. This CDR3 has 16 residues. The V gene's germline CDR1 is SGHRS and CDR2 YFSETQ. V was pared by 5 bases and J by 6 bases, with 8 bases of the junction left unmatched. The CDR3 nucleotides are TGCGCCAGCAGTGGGACTAGCGGGAGATCGGTGGATACGCAGTATTTT. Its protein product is CASSGTSGRSVDTQYF.

This CDR3 is CSADRTPVGGGYTF. The CDR3 region has the DNA TGCAGCGCCGACCGTACACCGGTAGGAGGTGGCTACACCTTC. The chain uses TRBV29-1 and TRBJ1-2; D not resolved. V was clipped by 7 bases and J by 7 bases, with 22 bases between them. Germline loops: CDR1 SQVTM, CDR2 ANQGSEA. This CDR3 is built from 14 residues.

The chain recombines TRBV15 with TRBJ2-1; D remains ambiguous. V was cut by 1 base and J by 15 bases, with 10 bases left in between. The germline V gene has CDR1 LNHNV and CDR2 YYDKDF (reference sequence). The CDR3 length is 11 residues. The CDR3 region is CATSRGDRPFF. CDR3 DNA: TGTGCCACCAGCAGAGGAGATCGGCCGTTCTTC.

The DNA of the CDR3 is TGTGCCAGCAGCTTCGGGGACCTTGGGGATGAGCAGTTCTTC. Translating gives CASSFGDLGDEQFF. The J gene is TRBJ2-1, the V gene TRBV13; perhaps D is TRBD1 or TRBD2 (5 bases each). The CDR3 covers 14 residues. V was pared by 3 bases and J by 8 bases, with 14 bases between. Germline values: CDR1 PRHDT, CDR2 FYEKMQ (reference sequence).

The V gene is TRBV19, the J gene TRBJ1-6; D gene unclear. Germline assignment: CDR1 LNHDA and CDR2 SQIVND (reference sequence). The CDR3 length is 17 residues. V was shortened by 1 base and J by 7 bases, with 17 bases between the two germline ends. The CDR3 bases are TGTGCCAGTAGTATAGGCAGTCTCCACGGGAGGAATTCACCCCTCCACTTT. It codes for CASSIGSLHGRNSPLHF.

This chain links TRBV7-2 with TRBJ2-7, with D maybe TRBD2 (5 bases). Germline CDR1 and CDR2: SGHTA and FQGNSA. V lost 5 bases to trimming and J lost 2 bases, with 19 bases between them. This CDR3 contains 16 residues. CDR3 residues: CASSVRALGVTYEQYF. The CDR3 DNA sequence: TGTGCCAGCAGCGTAAGAGCCCTCGGGGTCACCTACGAGCAGTACTTC. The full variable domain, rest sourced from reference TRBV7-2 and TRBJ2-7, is GAGVSQSPSNKVTEKGKDVELRCDPISGHTALYWYRQSLGQGLEFLIYFQGNSAPDKSGLPSDRFSAERTGGSVSTLTIQRTQQEDSAVYLCASSVRALGVTYEQYFGPGTRLTVT.

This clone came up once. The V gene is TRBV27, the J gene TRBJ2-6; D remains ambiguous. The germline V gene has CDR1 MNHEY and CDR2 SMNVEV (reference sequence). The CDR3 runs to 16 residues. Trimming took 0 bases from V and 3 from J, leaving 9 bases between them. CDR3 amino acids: CASSLSEGIGANVLTF. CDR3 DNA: TGTGCCAGCAGTTTATCGGAAGGTATTGGGGCCAACGTCCTGACTTTC.

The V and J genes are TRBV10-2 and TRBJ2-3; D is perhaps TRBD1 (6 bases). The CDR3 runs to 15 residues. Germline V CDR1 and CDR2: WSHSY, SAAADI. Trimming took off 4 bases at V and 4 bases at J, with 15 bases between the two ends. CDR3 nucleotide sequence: TGCGCCAGCAGTGGGGACAACGTGGTCGCAGATACGCAGTATTTT. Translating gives CASSGDNVVADTQYF.

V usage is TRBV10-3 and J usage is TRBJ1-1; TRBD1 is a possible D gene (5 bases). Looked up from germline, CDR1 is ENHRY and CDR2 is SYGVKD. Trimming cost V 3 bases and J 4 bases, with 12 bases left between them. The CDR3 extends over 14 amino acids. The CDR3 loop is CAISEGEYGTEAFF. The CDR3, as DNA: TGTGCCATCAGTGAAGGGGAGTATGGCACTGAAGCTTTCTTT.

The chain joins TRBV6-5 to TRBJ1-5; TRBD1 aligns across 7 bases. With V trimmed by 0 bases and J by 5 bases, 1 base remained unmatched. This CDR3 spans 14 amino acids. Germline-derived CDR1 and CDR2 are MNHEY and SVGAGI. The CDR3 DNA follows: TGTGCCAGCAGTTACTCAGGGGGCTATCAGCCCCAGCATTTT. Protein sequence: CASSYSGGYQPQHF.

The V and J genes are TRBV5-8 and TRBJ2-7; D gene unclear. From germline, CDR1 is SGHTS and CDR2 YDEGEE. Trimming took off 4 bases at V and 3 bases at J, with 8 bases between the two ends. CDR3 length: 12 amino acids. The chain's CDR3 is CASSRQSYEQYF. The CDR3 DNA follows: TGTGCCAGCAGCCGCCAGAGCTACGAGCAGTACTTC. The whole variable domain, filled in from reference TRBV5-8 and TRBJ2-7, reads EAGVTQSPTHLIKTRGQQATLRCSPISGHTSVYWYQQALGLGLQFLLWYDEGEERNRGNFPPRFSGRQFPNYSSELNVNALELEDSALYLCASSRQSYEQYFGPGTRLTVT.

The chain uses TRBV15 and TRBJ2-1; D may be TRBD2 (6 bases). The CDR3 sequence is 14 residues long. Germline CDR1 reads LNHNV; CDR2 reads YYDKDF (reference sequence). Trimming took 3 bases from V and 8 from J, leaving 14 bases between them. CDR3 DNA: TGTGCCACCAGCAGGGGGGAAGCGGGCGATGAGCAGTTCTTC. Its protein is CATSRGEAGDEQFF.

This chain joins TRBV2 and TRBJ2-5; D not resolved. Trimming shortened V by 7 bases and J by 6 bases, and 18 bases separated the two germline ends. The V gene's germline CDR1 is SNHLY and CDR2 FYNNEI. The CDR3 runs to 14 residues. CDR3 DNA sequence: TGTGCCAGCACCCCGCCAGAGTCAGGAAAGACCCAGTACTTC. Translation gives CASTPPESGKTQYF.

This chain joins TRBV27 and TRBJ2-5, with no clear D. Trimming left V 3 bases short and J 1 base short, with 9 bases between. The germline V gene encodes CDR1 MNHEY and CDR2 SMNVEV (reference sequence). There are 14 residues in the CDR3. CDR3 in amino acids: CASSFNGPQETQYF. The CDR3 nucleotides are TGTGCCAGCAGTTTTAACGGGCCCCAAGAGACCCAGTACTTC.

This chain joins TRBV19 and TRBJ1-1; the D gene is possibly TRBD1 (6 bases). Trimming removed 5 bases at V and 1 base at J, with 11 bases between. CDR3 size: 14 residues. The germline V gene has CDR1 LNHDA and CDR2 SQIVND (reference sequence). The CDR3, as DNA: TGTGCCAGTAGTCGTAACAGGGCGAACACTGAAGCTTTCTTT. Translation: CASSRNRANTEAFF.

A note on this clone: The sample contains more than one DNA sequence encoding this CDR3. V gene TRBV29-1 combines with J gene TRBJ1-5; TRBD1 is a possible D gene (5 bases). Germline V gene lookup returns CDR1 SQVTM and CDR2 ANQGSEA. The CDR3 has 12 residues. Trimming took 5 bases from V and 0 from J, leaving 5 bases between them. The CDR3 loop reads CSVQGSNQPQHF. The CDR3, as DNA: TGCAGCGTTCAGGGTAGCAATCAGCCCCAGCATTTT.

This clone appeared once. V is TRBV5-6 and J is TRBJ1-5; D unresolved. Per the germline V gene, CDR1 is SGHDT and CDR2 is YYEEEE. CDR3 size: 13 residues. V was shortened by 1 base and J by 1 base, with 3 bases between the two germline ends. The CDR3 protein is CASSLSSNQPQHF. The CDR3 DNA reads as TGTGCCAGCAGCTTGTCAAGCAATCAGCCCCAGCATTTT.

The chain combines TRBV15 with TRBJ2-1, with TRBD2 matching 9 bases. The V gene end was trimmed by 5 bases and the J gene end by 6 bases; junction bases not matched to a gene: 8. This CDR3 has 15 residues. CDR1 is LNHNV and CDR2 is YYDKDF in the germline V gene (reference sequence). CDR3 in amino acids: CATSGAGGGVNEQFF. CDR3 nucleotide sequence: TGTGCCACCAGCGGAGCGGGAGGCGGAGTCAATGAGCAGTTCTTC.

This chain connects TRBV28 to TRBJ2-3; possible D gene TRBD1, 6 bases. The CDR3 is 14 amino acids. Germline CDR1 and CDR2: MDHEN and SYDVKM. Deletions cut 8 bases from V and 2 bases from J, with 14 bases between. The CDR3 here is CASSTTGHTDTQYF. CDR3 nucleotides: TGTGCCAGCTCGACCACGGGACACACAGATACGCAGTATTTT.

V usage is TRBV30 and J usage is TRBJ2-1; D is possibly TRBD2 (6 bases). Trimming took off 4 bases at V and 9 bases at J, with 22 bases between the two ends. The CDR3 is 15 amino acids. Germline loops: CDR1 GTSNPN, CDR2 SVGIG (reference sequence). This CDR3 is CAWNRDSVGYGEQFF. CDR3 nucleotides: TGTGCCTGGAACCGGGACTCGGTCGGTTATGGTGAGCAGTTCTTC.

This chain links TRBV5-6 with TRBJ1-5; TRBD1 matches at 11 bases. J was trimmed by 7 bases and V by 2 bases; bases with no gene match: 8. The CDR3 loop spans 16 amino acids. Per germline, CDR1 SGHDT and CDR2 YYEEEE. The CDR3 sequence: CASSFYRTGGGQPQHF. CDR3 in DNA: TGTGCCAGCAGCTTCTATAGGACAGGGGGCGGCCAGCCCCAGCATTTT.